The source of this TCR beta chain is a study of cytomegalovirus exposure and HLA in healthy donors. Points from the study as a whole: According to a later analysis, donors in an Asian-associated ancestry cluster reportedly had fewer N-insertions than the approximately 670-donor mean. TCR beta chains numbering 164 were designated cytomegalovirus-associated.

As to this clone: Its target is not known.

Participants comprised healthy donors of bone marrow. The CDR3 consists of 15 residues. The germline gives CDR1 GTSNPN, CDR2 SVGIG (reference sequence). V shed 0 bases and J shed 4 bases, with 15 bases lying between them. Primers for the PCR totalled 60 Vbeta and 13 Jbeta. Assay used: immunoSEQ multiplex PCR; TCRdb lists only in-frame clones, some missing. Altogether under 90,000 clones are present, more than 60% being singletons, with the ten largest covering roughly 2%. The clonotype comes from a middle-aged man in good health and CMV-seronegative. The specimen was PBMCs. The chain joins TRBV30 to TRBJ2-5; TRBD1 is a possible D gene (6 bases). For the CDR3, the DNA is TGTGCCTGGAGTGTACAGGGCGGAAGGGGAGAGACCCAGTACTTC. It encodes CAWSVQGGRGETQYF.